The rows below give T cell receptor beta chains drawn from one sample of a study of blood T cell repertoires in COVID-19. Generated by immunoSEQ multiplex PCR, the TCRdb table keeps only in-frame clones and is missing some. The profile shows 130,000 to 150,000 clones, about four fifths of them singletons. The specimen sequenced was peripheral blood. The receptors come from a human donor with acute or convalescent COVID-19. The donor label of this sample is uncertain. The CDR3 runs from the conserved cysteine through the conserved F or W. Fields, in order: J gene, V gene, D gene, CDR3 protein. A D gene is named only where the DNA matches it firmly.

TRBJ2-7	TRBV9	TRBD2	CASSRTSGGLSYEQYF
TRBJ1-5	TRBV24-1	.	CATGQGNQPQHF
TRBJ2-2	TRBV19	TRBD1	CATKDRGRNTGELFF
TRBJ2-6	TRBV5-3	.	CARSLTCLRVSGANVLTF
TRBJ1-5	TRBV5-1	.	CASSLGAGDFSNQPQHF
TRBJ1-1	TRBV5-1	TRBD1	CASSFGGRQGWGTEAFF
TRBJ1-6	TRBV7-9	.	CASSLERDPLHF
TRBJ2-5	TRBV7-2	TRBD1	CASSLAMGTVQETQYF
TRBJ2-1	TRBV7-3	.	CASRDREGNEQFF
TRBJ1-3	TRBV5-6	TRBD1	CASSLIGQGSGNTIYF
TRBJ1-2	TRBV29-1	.	CSVAGGAGYGYTF
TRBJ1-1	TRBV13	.	CASSSRALMNTEAFF
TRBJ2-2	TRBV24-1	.	CATSDTSLSNTGELFF
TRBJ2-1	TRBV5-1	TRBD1	CASSPGQTGALGDNEQFF
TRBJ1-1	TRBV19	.	CASSILSRGTEAFF
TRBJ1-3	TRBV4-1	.	CASSQSSRTGGSTIYF
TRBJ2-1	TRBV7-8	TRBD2	CASSFRTSGVYNEQFF
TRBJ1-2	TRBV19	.	CASTRVNRATYGYTF
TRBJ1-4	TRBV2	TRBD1	CASRIKTGLNEKLFF
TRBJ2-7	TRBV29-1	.	CSVAIYYEQYF
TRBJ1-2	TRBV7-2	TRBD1	CASSLRPGQGAGYTF
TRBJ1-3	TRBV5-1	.	CASSSGVGNTIYF
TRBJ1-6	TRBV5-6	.	CASKEGRGASYNSPLHF
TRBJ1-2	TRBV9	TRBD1	CASSVVGGARGYTF
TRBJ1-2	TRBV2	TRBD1	CASSPGRTGGNGYTF
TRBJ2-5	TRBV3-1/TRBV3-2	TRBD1	CASSHRQGSETQYF
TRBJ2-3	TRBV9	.	CASSRRAGVTDTQYF
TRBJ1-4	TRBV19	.	CASSIIGTGNEKLFF
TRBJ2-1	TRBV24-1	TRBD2	CATGLAGEQFF
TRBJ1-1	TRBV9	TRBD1	CASSVDGTVNTEAFF
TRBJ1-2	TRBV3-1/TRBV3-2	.	CASSQLTGSGYTF
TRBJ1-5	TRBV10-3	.	CAISESPVQPQHF
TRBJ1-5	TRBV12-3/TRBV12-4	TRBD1	CASQKGAGQPQHF
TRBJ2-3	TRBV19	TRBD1	CASSMGFWDRNSDTQYF
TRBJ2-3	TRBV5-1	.	CASTDSNTQYF
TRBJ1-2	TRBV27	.	CASSPQGYYGYTF
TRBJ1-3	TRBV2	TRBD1	CASSEDWTGLGNTIYF
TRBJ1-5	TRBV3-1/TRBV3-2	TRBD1	CASSQEGALGPQHF
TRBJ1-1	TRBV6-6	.	CASSFPGLQNTEAFF
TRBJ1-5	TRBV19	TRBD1	CASSWTGNDQPQHF
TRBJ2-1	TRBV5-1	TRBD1	CASSAPRDRFSNEQFF
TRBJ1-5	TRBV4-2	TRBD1	CASSQQGASNQPQHF
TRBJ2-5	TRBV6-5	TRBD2	CASSWVAGETQETQYF
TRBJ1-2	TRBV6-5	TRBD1	CASSYGTGDYGYTF
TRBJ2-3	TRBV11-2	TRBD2	CASSLSGATDTQYF
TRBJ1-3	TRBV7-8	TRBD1	CASSSQGIGGNTIYF
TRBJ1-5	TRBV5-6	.	CASSFMADSNQPQHF
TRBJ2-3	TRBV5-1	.	CASSPFSGPDTQYF
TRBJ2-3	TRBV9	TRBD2	CASTSSGVSTDTQYF
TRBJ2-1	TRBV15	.	CATSSLSYYEQFF
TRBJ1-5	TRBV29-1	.	CSVRRVRGQPQHF
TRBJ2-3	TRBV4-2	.	CASSQSRDPGTTQYF